This T cell receptor (beta chain) was captured in a study of T cell responses to AZD1222 COVID-19 vaccine. A remark on this clone: Its antigen remains unidentified.

Measured with immunoSEQ multiplex PCR; TCRdb has only the in-frame clones, and not every one. This table has tens of thousands of clones, roughly 83% appearing once. Findings and caveats of the study: Along spike, vaccine-associated CD4 TCRs were found throughout, with dominance at 160-218 and 743-854. The study sampled repertoires only after the peak T cell response.

Here the sequenced sample was peripheral blood, taken 28 days after the second AZD1222 dose. The sequence derives from an adult who received the AZD1222 COVID-19 vaccine.

The CDR3 DNA reads TGTGCCAGCAGCCCCTGGGGGTCCTACAATGAGCAGTTCTTC. This codes for CASSPWGSYNEQFF. The chain carries TRBV7-2 and TRBJ2-1; either TRBD1 or TRBD2 may fit D (5 bases each). V lost 5 bases to trimming and J lost 1 base, with 9 bases between them. The CDR3 is 14 amino acids. Germline CDR1 is SGHTA and CDR2 is FQGNSA. The full variable domain, rest sourced from reference TRBV7-2 and TRBJ2-1, is GAGVSQSPSNKVTEKGKDVELRCDPISGHTALYWYRQSLGQGLEFLIYFQGNSAPDKSGLPSDRFSAERTGGSVSTLTIQRTQQEDSAVYLCASSPWGSYNEQFFGPGTRLTVL.